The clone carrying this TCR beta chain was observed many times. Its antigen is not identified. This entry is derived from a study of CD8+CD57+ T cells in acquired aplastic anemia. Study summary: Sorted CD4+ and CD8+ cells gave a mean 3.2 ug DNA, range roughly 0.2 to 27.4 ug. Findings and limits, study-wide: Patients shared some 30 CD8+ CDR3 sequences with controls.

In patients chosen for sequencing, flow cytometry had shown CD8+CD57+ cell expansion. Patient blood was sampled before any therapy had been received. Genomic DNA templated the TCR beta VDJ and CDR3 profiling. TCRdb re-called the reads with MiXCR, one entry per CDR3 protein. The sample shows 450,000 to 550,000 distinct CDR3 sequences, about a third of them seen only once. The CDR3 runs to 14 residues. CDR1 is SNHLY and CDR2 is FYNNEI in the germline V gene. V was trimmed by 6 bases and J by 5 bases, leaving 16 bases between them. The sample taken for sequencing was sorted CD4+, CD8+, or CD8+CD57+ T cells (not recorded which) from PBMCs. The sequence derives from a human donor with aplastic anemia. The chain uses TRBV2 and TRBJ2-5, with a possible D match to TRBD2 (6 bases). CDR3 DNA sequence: TGTGCCAGCAGGCCTATTGGCGGGGTCGAGACCCAGTACTTC. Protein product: CASRPIGGVETQYF.